These 28 T cell receptor beta chains originate from one sample sequenced in a study of T cell repertoires in cytomegalovirus infection. The antigens these receptors bind are not known. TCRdb reanalysed the reads using MiXCR and keeps one entry per CDR3 protein. The sample has roughly 70,000 distinct CDR3 sequences, 20% to 25% seen once. Source: CD8+ T cells from cultured PBMCs, taken from culture after CMV antigen stimulation. These receptors all stem from a human donor in good health (CMV status not recorded). Some clones in this sample may be carry-over from other donors' samples.

This sequence joins TRBV29-1 and TRBJ1-4, with TRBD1 matching over 7 bases. Germline V gives CDR1 SQVTM, CDR2 ANQGSEA. J lost 8 bases, V lost 4 bases, and 4 bases had no gene match. The CDR3 spans 12 residues. Written as DNA, the CDR3 is TGCAGCGTTGCAGGGGGTGGGGAAAAACTGTTTTTT. This codes for CSVAGGGEKLFF. Full variable domain (outside the CDR3, taken from reference TRBV29-1 and TRBJ1-4): SAVISQKPSRDICQRGTSLTIQCQVDSQVTMMFWYRQQPGQSLTLIATANQGSEATYESGFVIDKFPISRPNLTFSTLTVSNMSPEDSSIYLCSVAGGGEKLFFGSGTQLSVL.

V and J are TRBV5-4 and TRBJ2-5; TRBD1 aligns across 11 bases. CDR3 length: 15 amino acids. Germline lookup yields CDR1 SGHNT and CDR2 YYREEE (reference sequence). J gave up 5 bases and V 2 bases, and 5 bases lay outside the gene matches. The CDR3 loop reads CASSLAGTGGETQYF. The CDR3 nucleotides read TGTGCCAGCAGCTTAGCCGGGACAGGGGGGGAGACCCAGTACTTC.

The table lists this clonotype with a few counts. The chain has TRBV7-2 and TRBJ1-1; tentatively, D is TRBD1 (6 bases). Trimming took off 1 base at V and 11 bases at J, with 14 bases between the two ends. The germline CDR1 and CDR2 sequences are SGHTA and FQGNSA. The CDR3 is 13 residues long. The CDR3 protein is CASSLDGGRDAFF. CDR3 DNA sequence: TGTGCCAGCAGCTTAGACGGGGGGCGAGACGCTTTCTTT.

This clonotype was counted only a few times. This chain links TRBV7-9 with TRBJ2-2, with 7 bases aligning to TRBD1. V was clipped by 5 bases and J by 4 bases; unmatched bases: 10. This CDR3 contains 16 residues. Germline lookup yields CDR1 SEHNR and CDR2 FQNEAQ (reference sequence). The chain's CDR3 is CASSPPTGSGTGELFF. The CDR3 DNA reads as TGTGCCAGCAGCCCCCCGACAGGGTCGGGCACCGGGGAGCTGTTTTTT. The full variable domain, rest sourced from reference TRBV7-9 and TRBJ2-2, is DTGVSQNPRHKITKRGQNVTFRCDPISEHNRLYWYRQTLGQGPEFLTYFQNEAQLEKSRLLSDRFSAERPKGSFSTLEIQRTEQGDSAMYLCASSPPTGSGTGELFFGEGSRLTVL.

This clonotype was observed a few times. The genes are TRBV7-2 and TRBJ2-1; 11 nucleotides line up with TRBD2. CDR3 length: 16 residues. Trimming at V came to 5 bases and at J to 9 bases, leaving 12 bases not matched to a gene. The V gene's germline CDR1 is SGHTA and CDR2 FQGNSA. The CDR3 sequence is CASSPSGRTVGGEQFF. The CDR3, as DNA: TGTGCCAGCAGCCCTAGCGGGAGGACGGTGGGGGGTGAGCAGTTCTTC.

In its sample, this clonotype was seen a few times. The chain is built from TRBV27 and TRBJ2-3, with 9 positions matching TRBD2. The CDR3 runs 16 residues. Germline assignment: CDR1 MNHEY and CDR2 SMNVEV (reference sequence). Losses at the gene ends were 6 bases for V and 0 bases for J; bases not matched to a gene: 7. In DNA form, the CDR3 reads TGTGCCAGCAGGGCTAGCGGGACCCTTAGCACAGATACGCAGTATTTT. It translates to CASRASGTLSTDTQYF.

This clonotype was counted a few times. The chain joins TRBV7-6 to TRBJ2-1; possibly TRBD2 for D (5 bases). There are 13 residues in the CDR3. The germline V and J ends were trimmed by 5 bases and 7 bases, with 12 bases remaining between them. CDR1 is SGHVS and CDR2 is FNYEAQ in the germline V gene. CDR3: CASSPAEDNEQFF. Written as DNA, the CDR3 is TGTGCCAGCAGCCCCGCGGAGGATAATGAGCAGTTCTTC. Full variable domain (remainder filled in from reference TRBV7-6 and TRBJ2-1): GAGVSQSPRYKVTKRGQDVALRCDPISGHVSLYWYRQALGQGPEFLTYFNYEAQQDKSGLPNDRFSAERPEGSISTLTIQRTEQRDSAMYRCASSPAEDNEQFFGPGTRLTVL.

The chain has TRBV9 and TRBJ1-2, with D unclear. The germline V and J ends were trimmed by 3 bases and 6 bases, with 6 bases remaining between them. Germline values: CDR1 SGDLS, CDR2 YYNGEE. The CDR3 sequence is 11 residues long. The CDR3 region is CASSARNGYTF. The CDR3 nucleotides read TGTGCCAGCAGCGCTAGAAATGGCTACACCTTC.

The sample holds one count of this clonotype. CDR3 DNA sequence: TGTGCCAGTAGTATAGCGGCGAGCTCTGGAAACACCATATATTTT. This codes for CASSIAASSGNTIYF. The V and J genes are TRBV19 and TRBJ1-3, with no clear D. The CDR3 covers 15 residues. Germline V gene sequence: CDR1 LNHDA, CDR2 SQIVND (reference sequence). V was pared by 1 base and J by 0 bases, with 7 bases between. Using reference TRBV19 and TRBJ1-3 for the parts outside the CDR3, the full variable domain is DGGITQSPKYLFRKEGQNVTLSCEQNLNHDAMYWYRQDPGQGLRLIYYSQIVNDFQKGDIAEGYSVSREKKESFPLTVTSAQKNPTAFYLCASSIAASSGNTIYFGEGSWLTVV.

Only a few counts were recorded for this clonotype. V gene TRBV5-5 combines with J gene TRBJ2-1, with 11 bases identical to TRBD2. The CDR3 loop spans 15 amino acids. In germline, CDR1 is SGHKS, CDR2 YYEKEE (reference sequence). V was clipped by 4 bases and J by 2 bases; unmatched bases: 2. The CDR3, as DNA: TGTGCCAGCAGCGTGGGACTAGCGGCCTACAATGAGCAGTTCTTC. Its protein product is CASSVGLAAYNEQFF. The full variable domain, rest sourced from reference TRBV5-5 and TRBJ2-1, is DAGVTQSPTHLIKTRGQQVTLRCSPISGHKSVSWYQQVLGQGPQFIFQYYEKEERGRGNFPDRFSARQFPNYSSELNVNALLLGDSALYLCASSVGLAAYNEQFFGPGTRLTVL.

The CDR3 reads CASSLTGRKETQYF. CDR3 bases: TGCGCCAGCAGCCTGACAGGGAGAAAAGAGACCCAGTACTTC. The chain recombines TRBV5-1 with TRBJ2-5, with 7 bases identical to TRBD1. Germline loops: CDR1 SGHRS, CDR2 YFSETQ. The CDR3 sequence is 14 residues long. The V gene end was trimmed by 4 bases and the J gene end by 3 bases; junction bases not matched to a gene: 6.

V usage is TRBV19 and J usage is TRBJ1-2, with 7 bases fitting TRBD1. Per the germline V gene, CDR1 is LNHDA and CDR2 is SQIVND (reference sequence). J lost 2 bases, V lost 5 bases, and 11 bases had no gene match. The CDR3 sequence is 16 residues long. The CDR3 protein is CASSSNRDSGNYGYTF. DNA for the CDR3: TGTGCCAGTAGTTCTAATCGGGACAGCGGGAACTATGGCTACACCTTC.

With respect to this clonotype: The junction shows a germline mismatch at one end, possibly a read error. CDR3 residues: CARSYWGGADTQYF. The CDR3 DNA sequence: TGTGCCCGCAGTTACTGGGGTGGAGCAGATACGCAGTATTTT. The chain is built from TRBV6-2 or TRBV6-3 and TRBJ2-3; unclear D gene. CDR3 length: 14 residues. Germline CDR1 reads MNHEY; CDR2 reads SVGEGT.

This clonotype appeared a few times. The chain links TRBV10-3 to TRBJ1-5; D gene ambiguous. Germline V gene lookup returns CDR1 ENHRY and CDR2 SYGVKD. Trimming pared 6 bases from V and 3 bases from J, leaving 15 bases between. CDR3 length equals 15 residues. CDR3 in DNA: TGTGCCATCAGGGAGAGTCTTCAGGACAATCAGCCCCAGCATTTT. Its translation: CAIRESLQDNQPQHF.

The gene calls are TRBV7-6 and TRBJ1-2; tentatively, D is TRBD1 (6 bases). Trimming took off 1 base at V and 3 bases at J, with 12 bases between the two ends. This CDR3 region has 15 residues. Germline CDR1 and CDR2: SGHVS and FNYEAQ. CDR3 sequence reads: CASSLGAGEDYGYTF. The CDR3 DNA sequence: TGTGCCAGCAGCTTAGGGGCAGGGGAGGACTATGGCTACACCTTC.

Comments on this clonotype: At one boundary the junction diverges from the germline segment, which might be a read error. The gene calls are TRBV7-2 and TRBJ2-7, with D maybe TRBD2 (5 bases). CDR1 is SGHTA and CDR2 is FQGNSA in the germline V gene. CDR3 length: 12 residues. The CDR3 DNA sequence: TGTGGCAGCAGCTTAGGACTGTACGAGCAGTACTTC. This gives the protein CGSSLGLYEQYF.

This chain connects TRBV7-2 to TRBJ1-5; D possibly corresponds to TRBD1 (6 bases). CDR3 size: 14 residues. Germline-derived CDR1 and CDR2 are SGHTA and FQGNSA. V shed 3 bases and J shed 4 bases, with 10 bases lying between them. CDR3 nucleotide sequence: TGTGCCAGCAGCTTGAGGGGGACTAATCAGCCCCAGCATTTT. This codes for CASSLRGTNQPQHF.

This chain uses TRBV6-8 with TRBJ2-6; TRBD1 might be the D (6 bases). Germline CDR1 and CDR2: MNHGY and SAAAGT. There are 16 residues in the CDR3. V was pared by 4 bases and J by 1 base, with 11 bases between. Here the CDR3 DNA reads TGTGCCAGCAGTTCCTACACAGGGTCTGGGGCCAACGTCCTGACTTTC. The encoded protein is CASSSYTGSGANVLTF.

This clonotype was recorded a few times. The chain recombines TRBV12-3 or TRBV12-4 with TRBJ1-5; a weak D match, TRBD1 (6 bases). The V end lost 3 bases, the J end lost 7 bases, and 13 bases lay between the germline ends. The CDR3 sequence is 14 residues long. In nucleotides, the CDR3 is TGTGCCAGCAGTTTTACAGGGACCGGGCAGCCCCAGCATTTT. Its protein is CASSFTGTGQPQHF.

This clonotype was counted a few times. The chain uses TRBV7-9 and TRBJ1-2, with TRBD1 as a possible D gene (5 bases). Trimming stripped 5 bases from V and 4 bases from J, with 11 bases between. In germline, CDR1 is SEHNR, CDR2 FQNEAQ (reference sequence). This CDR3 is built from 13 residues. The CDR3 reads CASSQGGAYGYTF. Here the CDR3 DNA reads TGTGCCAGCAGCCAGGGTGGGGCCTATGGCTACACCTTC.

This clonotype occurred many times. The chain uses TRBV5-6 and TRBJ1-2, with D uncertain. V was cut by 0 bases and J by 5 bases, with 11 bases left in between. The V gene's germline CDR1 is SGHDT and CDR2 YYEEEE. There are 14 residues in the CDR3. The CDR3 nucleotides read TGTGCCAGCAGCTTGGCCGGGAATACTTATGGCTACACCTTC. Translated, it gives CASSLAGNTYGYTF.

This clonotype has at least ten counts. V and J are TRBV7-6 and TRBJ2-3; the match to TRBD2 covers 7 bases. Losses at the gene ends were 5 bases for V and 0 bases for J; bases not matched to a gene: 14. The CDR3 sequence is 18 residues long. CDR1 and CDR2 (germline): SGHVS, FNYEAQ. This CDR3 reads CASSQLGMREISTDTQYF. In DNA, the CDR3 is TGTGCCAGCAGCCAGCTTGGGATGCGGGAGATTAGCACAGATACGCAGTATTTT.

V gene TRBV11-2 combines with J gene TRBJ2-7; D might be TRBD1 (6 bases). This CDR3 spans 15 amino acids. Germline assignment: CDR1 SGHAT and CDR2 FQNNGV. Trimming cost V 1 base and J 5 bases, with 15 bases left between them. The DNA of the CDR3 is TGTGCCAGCAGCTTAGTACCGAACAGGGTCCACGAGCAGTACTTC. As protein: CASSLVPNRVHEQYF.

This chain links TRBV25-1 with TRBJ2-1; no clear D. V dropped 2 bases and J dropped 6 bases, with 5 bases sitting between them. Germline V gives CDR1 MGHDK, CDR2 SYGVNS. The CDR3 loop spans 12 amino acids. The CDR3 sequence is CASSEVGNEQFF. The DNA for the CDR3 is TGTGCCAGCAGTGAAGTGGGCAATGAGCAGTTCTTC. The full variable domain, rest sourced from reference TRBV25-1 and TRBJ2-1, is EADIYQTPRYLVIGTGKKITLECSQTMGHDKMYWYQQDPGMELHLIHYSYGVNSTEKGDLSSESTVSRIRTEHFPLTLESARPSHTSQYLCASSEVGNEQFFGPGTRLTVL.

This clonotype was seen a few times. Germline is not matched at one junction end, which may reflect a read error. J is TRBJ1-6 and V is TRBV20-1; D not resolved. The CDR3 is 17 residues long. Germline-derived CDR1 and CDR2 are DFQATT and SNEGSKA (reference sequence). In nucleotides, the CDR3 is TGCAGTGCGAGAGATAGAGGATCTGGGTCCTATAATTCACCCCTCCACTTT. It encodes CSARDRGSGSYNSPLHF.

The chain has TRBV6-2 or TRBV6-3 and TRBJ1-5; D perhaps matches TRBD1 (6 bases). The CDR3 length is 14 residues. The V and J ends lost 2 bases and 5 bases respectively, with 10 bases between them. CDR1 and CDR2 from the germline V gene are MNHEY and SVGEGT. The CDR3 region is CASSYRGADQPQHF. For the CDR3, the DNA is TGTGCCAGCAGTTACCGGGGGGCCGATCAGCCCCAGCATTTT.

CDR3 bases: TGTGCCAGCAGCTTAGCAGACAGGGGCCCCACCTTC. Its translation is CASSLADRGPTF. The chain links TRBV7-6 to TRBJ1-2, with TRBD1 matching over 8 bases. The CDR3 is 12 residues long. Germline values: CDR1 SGHVS, CDR2 FNYEAQ. After removal of 0 bases from V and 13 bases from J, the junction contained 4 bases not matched to a gene. The full variable domain, completed using reference TRBV7-6 and TRBJ1-2, is GAGVSQSPRYKVTKRGQDVALRCDPISGHVSLYWYRQALGQGPEFLTYFNYEAQQDKSGLPNDRFSAERPEGSISTLTIQRTEQRDSAMYRCASSLADRGPTFGSGTRLTVV.

The chain recombines TRBV6-1 with TRBJ1-2, with TRBD1 matching over 7 bases. Germline V lookup: CDR1 MNHNS, CDR2 SASEGT. The CDR3 covers 16 residues. CDR3 protein: CVSVGTDHTANYGYTF. The CDR3 nucleotides are TGTGTCAGTGTGGGGACAGACCACACAGCTAACTATGGCTACACCTTC.